The source of this T cell receptor beta chain is a study of T cells in women clearing cervical HPV infection (dated by TCRdb to 2017 to 2018). The study in broad terms: The cases were 25 to 30 women with histologically confirmed HPV16-related CIN3 or worse, and 2 of these cases were invasive cancers. Controls were more than 20 women whose single incident HPV16 infection cleared within 12 months without precancer or cancer developing. Blood from cases was collected at the visit at which the lesion was first identified, whereas blood from controls was collected once infection was no longer detected. Among cases, blood sampling came a median of 149 days after lesion detection, with an interquartile range of about 80 to 230 days. Because only a few women had HLA typing data, the possibility that HLA type acted as a confounder could not be ruled out. This exploratory proof-of-principle case-control study, nested within the Guanacaste HPV Natural History Study in Costa Rica, compared TCR repertoires among women with different cervical HPV16 outcomes. Cases and controls were matched on year of sample collection and on age within five years. Cases had a median age of about 34 years and controls had a median age of around 40, with no significant differences in baseline characteristics. The parent cohort enrolled roughly 9,400 women aged 18 or older in Guanacaste, Costa Rica, in about 1993 to 1995 and followed the women for about 7 years. Quality controls consisted of five blinded duplicates per group, for a total of roughly 60 samples made up of about 50 participants and around ten replicates.

Turning to this clone: This receptor's antigen is unknown. Read sequence stops 3 residues before the CDR3 end, and the germline J gene provides the missing end.

Summary of the overall study and its limitations: The cross-sectional design could not show whether associations preceded infection or resulted from it; effector/memory subsets and HPV-specific T cells were not isolated. TCR repertoire richness was significantly higher in CIN3+ cases than in controls across sequencing depths, while evenness did not differ. Because the number of T cells per sample was unknown, the richness differences could reflect varying T-cell content rather than repertoire biology. By combining richness with V gene abundances, random forest classifiers separated cases from controls with an estimated AUC of around 0.85. Cases had lower TRBV6-7 relative abundance than controls (about 0.1% versus 0.15%; Bonferroni P = 0.0008).

Every participant had a single incident cervical HPV16 infection, and prevalent HPV16 infections were excluded. Cervical HPV DNA was detected with MY09/MY11 PCR, and genotyping was done with dot-blot hybridization. Roughly 15 mL of heparinized blood were centrifuged, and the buffy coat was split into aliquots, frozen at -30 degrees C, and then kept at -80 degrees C. QIAGEN kits were used to extract genomic DNA from the buffy coat specimens. Based on the germline V gene, the CDR1 and CDR2 sequences are SNHLY and FYNNEI. V and J lose 7 bases and 5 bases, and a span of 12 bases separates them. Reading from cysteine to phenylalanine, the CDR3 counts 13 amino acids. The DNA shown is the part of the CDR3 that was read: 30 bases, in frame from base 1. TCR beta CDR3 regions were amplified by multiplex PCR using the immunoSEQ assay from an average of about 1,200 ng genomic DNA per sample. Primer bias was corrected in the assay by using a complete synthetic TCR repertoire to establish an amplification baseline. Amplicons were sequenced on the Illumina platform. As for the original processing: Sequences were error-corrected by clustering with frequency ratios and a modified nearest-neighbor algorithm and were then analyzed in the immunoSEQ Analyzer with IMGT gene definitions. At each rarefaction depth, TCR richness and evenness were averaged over 20 rarefaction repeats, and samples with fewer sequences than the depth were excluded. Wilcoxon rank sum tests with FDR correction were used to compare relative abundances of V, D and J genes between the groups. For the blinded duplicates, the intraclass correlation was approximately 96% for TCR richness and averaged 76.4% across 70 or so gene segments. As stored in TCRdb, this immuneACCESS dataset retains in-frame rearrangements with V and J assigned. A fraction of the clones does not appear; measured against another copy, unresolved V genes explain less than half of the discrepancy, and the remainder lacks a known reason. For V, J and clone size, that table is used; D and trimming come from the DNA. The sample table includes approximately 31,000 clones. Approximately 4.5% of the sample is in the top ten clones.

Sequences were obtained from blood buffy coat. This sequence uses TRBV2 and TRBJ2-1; the best D guess is TRBD2, with 5 bases matching. This receptor was identified in a woman between 18 and 70 years old with a cervical HPV16 infection that either progressed to CIN3+ or cleared (not recorded which). The sequenced CDR3 bases are TGTGCCAGCACGGGGTATGTAAACAATGAG. This gives the protein CASTGYVNNE. In full, the CDR3 reads CASTGYVNNEQFF. The variable domain in full, with residues beyond the CDR3 obtained from the reference TRBV2 and TRBJ2-1 genes, is EPEVTQTPSHQVTQMGQEVILRCVPISNHLYFYWYRQILGQKVEFLVSFYNNEISEKSEIFDDQFSVERPDGSNFTLKIRSTKLEDSAMYFCASTGYVNNEQFFGPGTRLTVL.